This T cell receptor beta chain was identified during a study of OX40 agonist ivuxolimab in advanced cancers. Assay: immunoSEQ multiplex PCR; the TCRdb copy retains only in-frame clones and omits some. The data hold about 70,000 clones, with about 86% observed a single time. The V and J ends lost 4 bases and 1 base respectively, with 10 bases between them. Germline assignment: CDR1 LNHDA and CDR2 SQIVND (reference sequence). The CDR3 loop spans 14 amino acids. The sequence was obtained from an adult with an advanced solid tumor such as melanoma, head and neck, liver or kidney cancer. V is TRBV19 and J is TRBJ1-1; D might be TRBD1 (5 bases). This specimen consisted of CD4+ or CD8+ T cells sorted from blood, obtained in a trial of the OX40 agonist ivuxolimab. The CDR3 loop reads CASSTLTANTEAFF. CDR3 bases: TGTGCCAGTAGTACCTTGACAGCGAACACTGAAGCTTTCTTT.